The 10 T cell receptor beta chains given below trace back to one sample, sequenced in a study of T-cell memory formation after mild COVID-19. TCRdb recomputed calls from the 5' RACE reads with MiXCR, one row per CDR3 protein. Of about 300,000 distinct CDR3 sequences listed, around 19% were seen once; the top ten hold roughly 21%. Sequencing was performed on PBMCs or a T cell subset sorted from them (not recorded which). These receptors came from a man aged 18 to 30 who had mild COVID-19 (a few samples of this study predate the infection). Cell type and time point are not known.

The chain couples TRBV4-3 to TRBJ2-1; D remains ambiguous. Germline-derived CDR1 and CDR2 are LGHNA and YSLEER. CDR3 size: 13 residues. V gave up 5 bases and J gave up 8 bases, with 13 bases separating them. In DNA form, the CDR3 reads TGCGCCAGCAGCAAGACGGTACGCGATGAGCAGTTCTTC. Amino acids: CASSKTVRDEQFF.

CDR3 nucleotides: TGCGCCAGCAGCTTGGCTCTTTTCCGGCGGGGGGCTGCGCTTAGCACAGATACGCAGTATTTT. Translation gives CASSLALFRRGAALSTDTQYF. The chain recombines TRBV5-1 with TRBJ2-3; 8 bases are a match to TRBD2. CDR3 size: 21 residues. V was clipped by 0 bases and J by 0 bases; unmatched bases: 18. Looked up from germline, CDR1 is SGHRS and CDR2 is YFSETQ.

Only a few counts were recorded for this clonotype. The genes are TRBV4-2 and TRBJ2-7; D is undetermined. The CDR3 spans 14 residues. Germline CDR1 and CDR2: LGHNA and YNFKEQ. The V gene lost 0 bases and the J gene lost 4 bases, with 10 bases spanning the gap. The CDR3 DNA follows: TGTGCCAGCAGCCAAGATAGCAGCCGTTACGAGCAGTACGTC. Protein: CASSQDSSRYEQYV.

This clonotype came up a few times. The junction departs from the called germline gene at one end, perhaps through a read error. The J gene is TRBJ1-3, the V gene TRBV7-7; 10 bases align to TRBD1. Germline values: CDR1 SSHAT, CDR2 FNYEAQ (reference sequence). The CDR3 has 15 amino acids. The CDR3 DNA sequence: TGTGCTAGCAGCACTGACAGGGGGCCTGGAAACACCATATATTTT. Translating it yields CASSTDRGPGNTIYF. The full variable domain, rest sourced from reference TRBV7-7 and TRBJ1-3, is GAGVSQSPRYKVTKRGQDVTLRCDPISSHATLYWYQQALGQGPEFLTYFNYEAQPDKSGLPSDRFSAERPEGSISTLTIQRTEQRDSAMYRCASSTDRGPGNTIYFGEGSWLTVV.

The DNA of the CDR3 is TGTGCCACCAGTGTAAGGGCGGTTCAACGGCCCAATCAGCCCCAGCATTTT. The encoded protein is CATSVRAVQRPNQPQHF. J is TRBJ1-5 and V is TRBV24-1; D gene ambiguous. Germline loops: CDR1 KGHDR, CDR2 SFDVKD. Trimming pared 5 bases from V and 3 bases from J, leaving 19 bases between. This CDR3 is 17 amino acids long.

CDR3 loop: CASSVGGGGTDTQYF. The CDR3 coding sequence is TGTGCCAGCAGCGTAGGGGGCGGTGGGACAGATACGCAGTATTTT. The rearrangement joins TRBV9 to TRBJ2-3; tentatively, D is TRBD1 (5 bases). Between the trimmed V and J ends, which lost 0 bases and 3 bases, there was a span of 11 bases. Germline CDR1 reads SGDLS; CDR2 reads YYNGEE. This CDR3 has 15 amino acids.

The chain combines TRBV5-1 with TRBJ2-7; the match to TRBD1 covers 8 bases. Germline V gene lookup returns CDR1 SGHRS and CDR2 YFSETQ. CDR3 length: 14 residues. V shed 0 bases, J shed 3 bases, and the junction held 2 bases outside the gene matches. The CDR3 region has the DNA TGCGCCAGCAGCTTGGCAGACAGGGGCTACGAGCAGTACTTC. This codes for CASSLADRGYEQYF.

This sequence joins TRBV6-5 and TRBJ1-2; D may be TRBD1 (5 bases). CDR3 length: 14 amino acids. Germline CDR1 MNHEY, CDR2 SVGAGI. V gave up 6 bases and J gave up 5 bases, with 16 bases separating them. CDR3 in DNA: TGTGCCAGCAGCCCGAGAGGGGTAGGGTATGGCTACACCTTC. It specifies CASSPRGVGYGYTF.

The rearrangement links TRBV7-2 to TRBJ1-6; D unresolved. In germline, CDR1 is SGHTA, CDR2 FQGNSA. V was shortened by 6 bases and J by 13 bases, with 16 bases between the two germline ends. The CDR3 consists of 13 residues. The CDR3 nucleotides read TGTGCCAGCAGACCAGCGGCTAGAGTCCCCCTCCACTTT. Translation: CASRPAARVPLHF.

The chain has TRBV4-3 and TRBJ1-5; D possibly corresponds to TRBD1 (5 bases). Germline V CDR1 and CDR2: LGHNA, YSLEER. V was cut by 0 bases and J by 4 bases, with 13 bases left in between. The CDR3 length is 16 residues. The DNA of the CDR3 is TGCGCCAGCAGCCAAGAAGCAGGGCTTGGGAATCAGCCCCAGCATTTT. It codes for CASSQEAGLGNQPQHF.